The T cell receptor beta chain described here comes from a study of blood T cell repertoires in COVID-19. Background on the study: Whether acute or convalescent, the COVID-19 samples came from the United States, Italy and Spain.

Per the authors' pipeline: Amplification of reference gene primers provided the estimated nucleated cell counts. Data came from immunoSEQ multiplex PCR; TCRdb stores just in-frame clones and leaves some out. The V and J calls and the clone size are those of that table, but D and trimming were determined from the DNA. The sample includes more than 250,000 clones, approximately 83% of them seen just once. A note on this clone: The same CDR3 can be traced to other DNA sequences in this sample.

CDR3 length: 13 amino acids. Trimming pared 0 bases from V and 10 bases from J, leaving 12 bases between. CDR1 SGHAT and CDR2 FQNNGV come from the germline V gene. The genes are TRBV11-2 and TRBJ1-1; maybe TRBD1 (6 bases). The sequence was collected from a woman in her twenties or thirties who had recovered from COVID-19. Sequenced material: peripheral blood. CDR3 in amino acids: CASSLEGAGVAFF. CDR3 in DNA: TGTGCCAGCAGCTTAGAGGGGGCGGGCGTAGCTTTCTTT.